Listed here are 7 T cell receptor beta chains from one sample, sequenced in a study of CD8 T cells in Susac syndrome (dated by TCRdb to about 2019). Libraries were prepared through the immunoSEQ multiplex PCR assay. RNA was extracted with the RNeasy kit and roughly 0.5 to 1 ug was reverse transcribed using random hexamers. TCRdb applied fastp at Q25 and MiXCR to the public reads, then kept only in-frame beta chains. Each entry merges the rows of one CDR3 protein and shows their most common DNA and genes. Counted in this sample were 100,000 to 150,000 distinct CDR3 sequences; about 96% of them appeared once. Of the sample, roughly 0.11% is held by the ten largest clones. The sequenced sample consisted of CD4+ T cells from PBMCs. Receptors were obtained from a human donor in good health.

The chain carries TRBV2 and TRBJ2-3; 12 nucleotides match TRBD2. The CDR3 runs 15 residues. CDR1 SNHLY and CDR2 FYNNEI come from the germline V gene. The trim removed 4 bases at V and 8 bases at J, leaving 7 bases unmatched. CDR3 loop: CASSVEASGRGTQYF. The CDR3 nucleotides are TGTGCCAGCAGTGTGGAGGCTAGCGGGAGGGGTACGCAGTATTTT.

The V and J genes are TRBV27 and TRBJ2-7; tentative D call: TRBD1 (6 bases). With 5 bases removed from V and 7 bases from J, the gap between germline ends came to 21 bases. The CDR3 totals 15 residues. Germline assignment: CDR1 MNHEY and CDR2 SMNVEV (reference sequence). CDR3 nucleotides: TGTGCCAGCAGTGCCCCGGGACAAGGAATTGAAGAGCAGTACTTC. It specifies CASSAPGQGIEEQYF.

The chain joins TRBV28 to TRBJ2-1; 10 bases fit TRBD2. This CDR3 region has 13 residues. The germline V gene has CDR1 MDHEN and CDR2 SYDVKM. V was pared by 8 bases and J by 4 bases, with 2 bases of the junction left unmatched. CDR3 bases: TGTGCCAGCCGGACTAGCGGTTACAATGAGCAGTTCTTC. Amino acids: CASRTSGYNEQFF.

CDR3 DNA sequence: TGTGCCAGCAGCTTGACGTTCTCGGATACGCAGTATTTT. Its protein is CASSLTFSDTQYF. The genes are TRBV5-6 and TRBJ2-3; D is uncertain. This CDR3 spans 13 amino acids. The V and J ends lost 1 base and 6 bases respectively, with 9 bases between them. Per germline, CDR1 SGHDT and CDR2 YYEEEE.

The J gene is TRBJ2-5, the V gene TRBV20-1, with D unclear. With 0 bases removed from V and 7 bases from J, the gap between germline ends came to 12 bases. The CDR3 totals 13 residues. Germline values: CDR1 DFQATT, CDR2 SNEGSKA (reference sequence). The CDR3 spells CSARDGNRRTQYF. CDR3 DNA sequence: TGCAGTGCTAGAGATGGCAACCGGAGGACCCAGTACTTC.

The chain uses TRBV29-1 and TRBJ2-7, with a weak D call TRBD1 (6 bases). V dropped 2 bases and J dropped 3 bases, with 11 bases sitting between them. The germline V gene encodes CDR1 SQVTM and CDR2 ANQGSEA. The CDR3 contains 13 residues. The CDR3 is CSVERSRGYEQYF. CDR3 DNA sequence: TGCAGCGTTGAACGGTCCAGGGGCTACGAGCAGTACTTC.

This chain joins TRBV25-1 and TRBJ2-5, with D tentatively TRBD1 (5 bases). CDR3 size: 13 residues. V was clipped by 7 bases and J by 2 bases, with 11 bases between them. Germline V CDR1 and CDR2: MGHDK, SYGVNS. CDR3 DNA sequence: TGTGCCAGCAAGGTGACAGATCAAGAGACCCAGTACTTC. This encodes CASKVTDQETQYF. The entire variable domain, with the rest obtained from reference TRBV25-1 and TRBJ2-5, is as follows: EADIYQTPRYLVIGTGKKITLECSQTMGHDKMYWYQQDPGMELHLIHYSYGVNSTEKGDLSSESTVSRIRTEHFPLTLESARPSHTSQYLCASKVTDQETQYFGPGTRLLVL.